The 22 T cell receptor beta chains below come from one sample, sequenced in a study of regulatory T cells in long-lasting Graves disease (dated by TCRdb to 2020 to 2023). The time point label corresponds to: newly diagnosed GD, antithyroid drugs for less than 3 months. For both TCR sequencing and RNA sequencing, RNA was extracted from PBMCs using TRIzol. Library method: multiplex PCR. Sequenced on an Illumina HiSeq 4000. To build TCR beta libraries, CDR3 regions were amplified by Arm-PCR using iRepertoire HTBI primers. Using fastp trimming at Q25 and MiXCR clonotype assembly, TCRdb reanalyzed the public sequencing data and kept in-frame beta chains. Identical CDR3 protein sequences are pooled into one entry, listed with their most common genes and DNA. For this sample the table gives roughly 420,000 distinct CDR3 sequences, of which approximately 16% were detected only once. The ten largest clonotypes hold about 10% of the sample.

This sample was shared with a second study, whose subject was T cells in Graves' hyperthyroidism and ophthalmopathy.

Sequencing used peripheral blood mononuclear cells (PBMCs), obtained at new diagnosis, from a patient treated with antithyroid drugs. All receptors come from a woman in her 30s with Graves disease. Donor details come from another sample of the same person, matched by shared clones.

The table lists this clonotype with many counts. The chain recombines TRBV15 with TRBJ2-7; 8 bases are shared with TRBD2. Trimming cost V 6 bases and J 0 bases; bases outside gene matches: 16. The CDR3 consists of 18 residues. Germline V gene lookup returns CDR1 LNHNV and CDR2 YYDKDF (reference sequence). This CDR3 is CATRPTQSGTSVSYEQYF. Here the CDR3 DNA reads TGTGCCACCAGGCCGACCCAATCCGGGACTAGTGTCTCCTACGAGCAGTACTTC.

In this sample, this clonotype turned up many times. The chain uses TRBV15 and TRBJ2-1, with 11 nucleotides matching TRBD2. The junction had 2 bases not matched to a gene; V was cut back by 2 bases and J by 5 bases. CDR3 length equals 15 residues. The germline V gene encodes CDR1 LNHNV and CDR2 YYDKDF (reference sequence). CDR3 loop: CATSRPGLADNEQFF. The DNA for the CDR3 is TGTGCCACCAGCAGACCGGGACTAGCGGACAATGAGCAGTTCTTC.

This clonotype was detected ten times or more. This chain links TRBV6-9 with TRBJ2-2; D possibly corresponds to TRBD2 (5 bases). Trimming shortened V by 3 bases and J by 12 bases, and 14 bases separated the two germline ends. Germline V CDR1 and CDR2: MNHGY, SVAAGI. The CDR3 has 13 amino acids. The CDR3 DNA reads TGTGCCAGCAGTTACGGGATTCCTGGGCAGCTGTTTTTT. This encodes CASSYGIPGQLFF.

The sample holds many counts of this clonotype. This rearrangement joins TRBV20-1 to TRBJ2-3; TRBD2 agrees at 11 bases. The length of the CDR3 is 17 residues. With 6 bases clipped from V and 2 bases from J, the junction kept 13 bases outside the gene matches. Germline loops: CDR1 DFQATT, CDR2 SNEGSKA (reference sequence). CDR3 sequence: CSASPPPGLAVTDTQYF. DNA of the CDR3: TGCAGTGCCTCCCCCCCCCCGGGACTAGCGGTCACAGATACGCAGTATTTT.

This clonotype was seen ten or more times. V is TRBV28 and J is TRBJ2-2, with a tentative D call TRBD1 (6 bases). Between the trimmed V and J ends, which lost 1 base and 7 bases, there was a span of 10 bases. CDR1 MDHEN and CDR2 SYDVKM come from the germline V gene. CDR3 length equals 14 residues. DNA for the CDR3: TGTGCCAGCAGTTTATCAGGGGATTACGGGGAGCTGTTTTTT. This codes for CASSLSGDYGELFF. The variable domain in full, with the rest retrieved from reference TRBV28 and TRBJ2-2, is DVKVTQSSRYLVKRTGEKVFLECVQDMDHENMFWYRQDPGLGLRLIYFSYDVKMKEKGDIPEGYSVSREKKERFSLILESASTNQTSMYLCASSLSGDYGELFFGEGSRLTVL.

This clonotype was found many times. This rearrangement joins TRBV12-5 to TRBJ2-2; 9 bases map to TRBD2. The CDR3 consists of 17 residues. Germline CDR1 is LGHNT and CDR2 is FRNRAP. J was trimmed by 0 bases and V by 0 bases; bases with no gene match: 2. CDR3 residues: CASGLVLAGANTGELFF. The CDR3 DNA sequence: TGTGCTAGTGGTTTGGTACTAGCGGGCGCGAACACCGGGGAGCTGTTTTTT.

There are many counts of this clonotype. The rearrangement links TRBV25-1 to TRBJ1-6, with D hard to call. Germline loops: CDR1 MGHDK, CDR2 SYGVNS. V was cut by 4 bases and J by 10 bases, with 11 bases left in between. This CDR3 has 13 residues. The CDR3, as DNA: TGTGCCAGCAGTGTAGAGGTGTGGTCACCCCTCCACTTT. Protein product: CASSVEVWSPLHF.

The CDR3 coding sequence is TGCGCCAGCAGCCAAGACTTAAGCACGGGAGAAATGTCCTACGAGCAGTACTTC. Amino acid sequence: CASSQDLSTGEMSYEQYF. The V gene is TRBV4-3, the J gene TRBJ2-7; D is perhaps TRBD2 (6 bases). The CDR3 consists of 18 residues. The V gene's germline CDR1 is LGHNA and CDR2 YSLEER. The germline V and J ends were trimmed by 0 bases and 1 base, with 19 bases remaining between them.

This clonotype was recorded many times. The chain has TRBV24-1 and TRBJ1-6; D gene uncertain. Trimming took 4 bases from V and 7 from J, leaving 7 bases between them. This CDR3 is 13 amino acids long. Per the germline V gene, CDR1 is KGHDR and CDR2 is SFDVKD. This CDR3 reads CATSEGGNSPLHF. CDR3 nucleotides: TGTGCCACCAGTGAAGGTGGGAATTCACCCCTCCACTTT.

In this sample, this clonotype turned up many times. The J gene is TRBJ2-7, the V gene TRBV7-9; 10 bases line up with TRBD2. This CDR3 comprises 14 residues. The V segment lost 4 bases and the J segment 5 bases; nucleotides outside the gene matches: 5. Germline V gene lookup returns CDR1 SEHNR and CDR2 FQNEAQ (reference sequence). CDR3 region: CASSWRLAGDEQYF. In DNA, the CDR3 is TGTGCCAGCAGCTGGCGCCTAGCGGGAGACGAGCAGTACTTC.

This chain uses TRBV24-1 with TRBJ1-5, with a weak D call TRBD1 (5 bases). This CDR3 has 14 residues. V was clipped by 5 bases and J by 11 bases, with 18 bases between them. Germline CDR1 is KGHDR and CDR2 is SFDVKD. DNA for the CDR3: TGTGCCACCAGTGCCAGTAGAGGGGAACAGTCCCAGCATTTT. This gives the protein CATSASRGEQSQHF.

In its sample, this clonotype was seen many times. This chain uses TRBV6-9 with TRBJ2-7; TRBD2 might be the D (5 bases). The CDR3 has 15 residues. Per the germline V gene, CDR1 is MNHGY and CDR2 is SVAAGI. Deletions cut 3 bases from V and 4 bases from J, with 16 bases between. The DNA for the CDR3 is TGTGCCAGCAGTTACAACTGGGGAGAGAGGTACGAGCAGTACTTC. The encoded protein is CASSYNWGERYEQYF.

This clonotype came up a few times. The CDR3 sequence is CASSKQNLGQGGNEQFF. CDR3 in DNA: TGTGCCAGCAGTAAACAAAATTTGGGACAGGGCGGAAATGAGCAGTTCTTC. This sequence joins TRBV6-2 or TRBV6-3 and TRBJ2-1; 9 positions match TRBD1. Germline-derived CDR1 and CDR2 are MNHEY and SVGEGT. The V gene end was trimmed by 5 bases and the J gene end by 7 bases; junction bases not matched to a gene: 15. The CDR3 is 17 amino acids.

This clonotype has more than one count but fewer than ten. The chain combines TRBV7-9 with TRBJ2-2; 11 bases fit TRBD2. The V segment lost 8 bases and the J segment 7 bases; nucleotides outside the gene matches: 6. Looked up from germline, CDR1 is SEHNR and CDR2 is FQNEAQ (reference sequence). The length of the CDR3 is 14 residues. The CDR3 bases are TGTGCCAGCTCAACTAGCGGGAGAGTCGGGGAGCTGTTTTTT. It is translated as CASSTSGRVGELFF. The complete variable domain, with remaining parts taken from reference TRBV7-9 and TRBJ2-2, reads DTGVSQNPRHKITKRGQNVTFRCDPISEHNRLYWYRQTLGQGPEFLTYFQNEAQLEKSRLLSDRFSAERPKGSFSTLEIQRTEQGDSAMYLCASSTSGRVGELFFGEGSRLTVL.

This clonotype was recorded at least ten times. The chain carries TRBV7-2 and TRBJ2-4; 7 nucleotides line up with TRBD2. V was pared by 5 bases and J by 5 bases, with 3 bases of the junction left unmatched. Looked up from germline, CDR1 is SGHTA and CDR2 is FQGNSA. This CDR3 spans 13 amino acids. CDR3 nucleotide sequence: TGTGCCAGCAGCCTAGGACTAGAAAACATTCAGTACTTC. It yields the protein CASSLGLENIQYF.

This clonotype has only a few counts. CDR3 loop: CASTYIRGEQFF. CDR3 nucleotides: TGTGCCAGCACTTATATTAGGGGAGAGCAGTTCTTC. V gene TRBV12-3 or TRBV12-4 combines with J gene TRBJ2-1, with a weak D call TRBD1 (5 bases). Trimming took off 7 bases at V and 10 bases at J, with 14 bases between the two ends. The CDR3 has 12 amino acids.

Comments on this clonotype: This may be a read error, as it is one base from a much larger clone. The chain uses TRBV20-1 and TRBJ2-1; 13 nucleotides align to TRBD2. The J call may be wrong; the DNA end is better matched by TRBJ2-5. The CDR3 extends over 17 amino acids. Germline CDR1 and CDR2: DFQATT and SNEGSKA (reference sequence). CDR3: CSATTSGLAGRQETQYF. The CDR3 DNA follows: TGCAGTGCTACTACTTCGGGACTAGCGGGACGGCAAGAGACCCAGTACTTC.

CDR3 coding DNA: TGTGCCAGCAGGCTCGCGGGAGGGCCCTACAATGAGCAGTTCTTC. Translating gives CASRLAGGPYNEQFF. The V and J genes are TRBV14 and TRBJ2-1; 9 bases are a match to TRBD2. This CDR3 region has 15 residues. Germline assignment: CDR1 SGHDN and CDR2 FVKESK. J gave up 2 bases and V 6 bases, and 5 bases lay outside the gene matches.

Of note for this clonotype: A read error may be the cause here, since a much bigger clone is one base away. V is TRBV7-2 and J is TRBJ2-2, with D unclear. The ends were cut back, 4 bases at V and 1 base at J, with 13 bases in the middle. Germline CDR1 SGHTA, CDR2 FQGNSA. The CDR3 consists of 16 residues. The CDR3 is CASSSTGALNTGELFF. CDR3 bases: TGTGCCAGCAGCTCCACCGGCGCCTTGAACACCGGGGAGCTGTTTTTT.

V and J are TRBV7-9 and TRBJ2-1; 10 bases are a match to TRBD2. The CDR3 sequence is 17 residues long. Germline V gene lookup returns CDR1 SEHNR and CDR2 FQNEAQ (reference sequence). J was trimmed by 6 bases and V by 3 bases; bases with no gene match: 11. The CDR3 here is CASSLWDWTSGINEQFF. The CDR3 DNA reads as TGTGCCAGCAGCTTGTGGGACTGGACTAGCGGAATCAATGAGCAGTTCTTC.

On this clonotype: A much larger clone differs by one base, so this may be a read error. The CDR3 loop reads CASSAGGLGNTEAFF. For the CDR3, the DNA is TGTGCCAGCAGCGCGGGCGGGCTGGGGAACACTGAAGCTTTCTTT. V is TRBV9 and J is TRBJ1-1; D is uncertain. This CDR3 spans 15 amino acids. The V gene's germline CDR1 is SGDLS and CDR2 YYNGEE. The V end lost 3 bases, the J end lost 1 base, and 13 bases lay between the germline ends.

The chain links TRBV19 to TRBJ1-2; 9 bases are shared with TRBD1. J lost 7 bases, V lost 7 bases, and 7 bases had no gene match. From germline, CDR1 is LNHDA and CDR2 SQIVND (reference sequence). This CDR3 is 13 amino acids long. DNA of the CDR3: TGTGCCAGTACCCTCGCGGACAGGGGTGGCTACACCTTC. This sequence encodes CASTLADRGGYTF.